This is a list of T cell receptor beta chains from one sample in a study of graft-versus-host responses after intestinal transplantation. Here immunoSEQ multiplex PCR was the method, and the copy in TCRdb shows in-frame clones only, minus some. There are 75,000 to 95,000 clones in the sample; approximately 90% occur only once, and 0.35% lies in the top ten. These receptors lack a known antigen. This specimen consisted of unstimulated CD4+ T cells sorted from spleen or lymph node cells, obtained before transplant. These receptor sequences come from a human donor who was the organ donor for an intestinal transplant. CDR3s include the opening cysteine and the closing phenylalanine or tryptophan.

v_gene | CDR3aa
TRBV6-5 | CTSSYQGQETQYF
TRBV15 | CATSSRRGQGNEKLFF
TRBV6-5 | CASSSGFYNEQFF
TRBV9 | CASSVGGLLQETQYF
TRBV4-1 | CASSQVGGGAYEQYF
TRBV5-5 | CASSLWWGRDGYTF
TRBV27 | CASSKKTGDFLYEQYF
TRBV6-1 | CASSGRDRVSGEQYF
TRBV10-2 | CASIGLAAYEQYF
TRBV5-6 | CASRYFQGNEQYF
TRBV4-1 | CASSQDWVGQGRHNEQFF
TRBV6-5 | CASSSNRVYGYTF
TRBV19 | CASSRYPLARPDNEQFF
TRBV21-1 | CASRGSGQGNTGELFF
TRBV5-1 | CASSFTGQAGNTIYF
TRBV21-1 | CASTDRARNTEAFF
TRBV18 | CASSLRQGANFNTEAFF
TRBV6-1 | CASSRDSDPFGGYTF